These 18 T cell receptor beta chains share one sample of origin, sequenced in a study of a mutant IDH1 vaccine in newly diagnosed glioma (dated by TCRdb to the early 2020s). The protocol used for the library was the immunoSEQ multiplex PCR assay. Entries here come from immuneACCESS through TCRdb and include only in-frame sequences with V and J called. Some clones fail to appear in such tables; in the studies checked, an unresolved V gene covers under half of the shortfall, and the cause of the remainder is unknown. The sample yields around 89,000 clones; approximately 83% were counted once. The top ten hold approximately 7% of the sample. This sample's time point label indicates: baseline, week 1 (first vaccination visit). The sample's treatment or condition label is to be understood as: pre-vaccination baseline after standard-of-care therapy. Sequences were derived from PBMCs, sampled from a glioma patient treated with radiotherapy, temozolomide or both. The source of these receptors is a woman between 50 and 59 years old with glioma.

This sequence joins TRBV6-1 and TRBJ2-7; D remains unclear. This CDR3 is 13 amino acids long. Per germline, CDR1 MNHNS and CDR2 SASEGT. The V end lost 4 bases, the J end lost 3 bases, and 10 bases lay between the germline ends. The CDR3 here is CASSVDSYYEQYF. In DNA form, the CDR3 reads TGTGCCAGCAGTGTTGATAGCTACTACGAGCAGTACTTC.

By share of the sample, this clone is medium-sized. V is TRBV6-1 and J is TRBJ2-3; perhaps TRBD2 as D (5 bases). This CDR3 comprises 15 residues. V shed 2 bases and J shed 1 base, with 10 bases lying between them. CDR1 MNHNS and CDR2 SASEGT come from the germline V gene. Here the CDR3 DNA reads TGTGCCAGCAGTGAACCGCCCGGGGGCACAGATACGCAGTATTTT. Protein sequence: CASSEPPGGTDTQYF.

The chain uses TRBV7-2 and TRBJ2-7, with TRBD2 as a possible D gene (5 bases). The V gene lost 0 bases and the J gene lost 6 bases, with 9 bases spanning the gap. Germline assignment: CDR1 SGHTA and CDR2 FQGNSA. This CDR3 spans 13 amino acids. The CDR3 region has the DNA TGTGCCAGCAGCTTAGCCTCGGGGTTCGAGCAGTACTTC. Encoded protein: CASSLASGFEQYF.

This clone has a single count. The rearrangement uses TRBV2 and TRBJ2-6; D might be TRBD1 (5 bases). Germline CDR1 reads SNHLY; CDR2 reads FYNNEI. V dropped 6 bases and J dropped 0 bases, with 9 bases sitting between them. The CDR3 is 15 residues long. The CDR3 DNA is TGTGCCAGCAGCGCGGACAACTCTGGGGCCAACGTCCTGACTTTC. This gives the protein CASSADNSGANVLTF.

The CDR3 spells CASSLVLNKETQYF. In nucleotides, the CDR3 is TGTGCCAGCAGCTTAGTACTCAACAAAGAGACCCAGTACTTC. The genes are TRBV7-9 and TRBJ2-5; no firm D call. Per the germline V gene, CDR1 is SEHNR and CDR2 is FQNEAQ (reference sequence). V was trimmed by 1 base and J by 3 bases, leaving 9 bases between them. The CDR3 covers 14 residues.

V usage is TRBV5-6 and J usage is TRBJ2-1; TRBD1 matches at 8 bases. Per the germline V gene, CDR1 is SGHDT and CDR2 is YYEEEE. The CDR3 runs to 15 residues. Trimming took 4 bases from V and 7 from J; bases not matched to a gene: 10. This CDR3 is CASSTAGGRMNEQFF. The CDR3 nucleotides are TGTGCCAGCAGCACGGCAGGGGGCAGAATGAATGAGCAGTTCTTC.

This chain links TRBV15 with TRBJ2-7; TRBD1 is a possible D gene (5 bases). The ends were cut back, 4 bases at V and 4 bases at J, with 8 bases in the middle. The CDR3 covers 12 residues. Germline V lookup: CDR1 LNHNV, CDR2 YYDKDF (reference sequence). CDR3: CATSNDRYEQYF. As DNA, the CDR3 is TGTGCCACCAGCAACGACAGATACGAGCAGTACTTC.

The V gene is TRBV25-1, the J gene TRBJ2-7; 9 nucleotides match TRBD2. V lost 6 bases to trimming and J lost 2 bases; unmatched junction nucleotides: 5. The V gene's germline CDR1 is MGHDK and CDR2 SYGVNS. CDR3 length equals 14 residues. This CDR3 is CASSPSGAAYEQYF. CDR3 DNA: TGTGCCAGCAGCCCTAGCGGGGCCGCCTACGAGCAGTACTTC.

The genes are TRBV7-2 and TRBJ2-5; TRBD1 matches at 7 bases. The CDR3 consists of 16 residues. V gave up 2 bases and J gave up 2 bases; unmatched junction bases: 8. The germline V gene encodes CDR1 SGHTA and CDR2 FQGNSA. The chain's CDR3 is CASSLSGGQIQETQYF. DNA for the CDR3: TGTGCCAGCAGCTTATCTGGGGGACAGATACAAGAGACCCAGTACTTC.

This sequence joins TRBV13 and TRBJ1-3; weak D call: TRBD1 (5 bases). This CDR3 region has 13 residues. In germline, CDR1 is PRHDT, CDR2 FYEKMQ (reference sequence). V lost 7 bases to trimming and J lost 8 bases, with 15 bases between them. CDR3 in DNA: TGTGCCAGCACCTCCGGCAGGGTAGACACCATATATTTT. This encodes CASTSGRVDTIYF. Using reference TRBV13 and TRBJ1-3 for the parts outside the CDR3, the full variable domain is AAGVIQSPRHLIKEKRETATLKCYPIPRHDTVYWYQQGPGQDPQFLISFYEKMQSDKGSIPDRFSAQQFSDYHSELNMSSLELGDSALYFCASTSGRVDTIYFGEGSWLTVV.

CDR3 amino acids: CASSLTRDQPQHF. The CDR3 coding sequence is TGTGCCAGCAGTTTAACCAGGGATCAGCCCCAGCATTTT. The chain couples TRBV27 to TRBJ1-5; D is possibly TRBD1 (5 bases). Germline CDR1 is MNHEY and CDR2 is SMNVEV (reference sequence). The CDR3 consists of 13 residues. Trimming left V 2 bases short and J 5 bases short, with 7 bases between.

The V and J genes are TRBV14 and TRBJ1-6; 7 bases are shared with TRBD1. Trimming cost V 4 bases and J 6 bases; bases outside gene matches: 6. Germline V gene lookup returns CDR1 SGHDN and CDR2 FVKESK. This CDR3 is 15 amino acids long. For the CDR3, the DNA is TGTGCCAGCAGCCGGACAACAGGGGTTAATTCACCCCTCCACTTT. Translation gives CASSRTTGVNSPLHF.

The rearrangement uses TRBV5-1 and TRBJ1-1; D is perhaps TRBD1 (5 bases). The CDR3 sequence is 14 residues long. Per the germline V gene, CDR1 is SGHRS and CDR2 is YFSETQ. V dropped 5 bases and J dropped 6 bases, with 17 bases sitting between them. The CDR3 DNA reads TGCGCCAGCAGGCTTAAAGAGGGGTTCGCTGAAGCTTTCTTT. The encoded protein is CASRLKEGFAEAFF.

The CDR3 region is CASSLGSLGRTFF. In nucleotides, the CDR3 is TGTGCCAGCAGCTTAGGGAGTCTTGGGCGAACTTTCTTT. The chain carries TRBV7-9 and TRBJ1-1; D is unresolved. This CDR3 has 13 amino acids. Germline V gene data show CDR1 as SEHNR and CDR2 as FQNEAQ (reference sequence). V shed 1 base and J shed 12 bases, with 15 bases lying between them.

The gene calls are TRBV9 and TRBJ1-1, with D possibly TRBD1 on 5 matching bases. The CDR3 loop spans 12 amino acids. V was cut by 3 bases and J by 3 bases, with 6 bases left in between. The germline CDR1 and CDR2 sequences are SGDLS and YYNGEE. In DNA form, the CDR3 reads TGTGCCAGCAGCGGAGGGGACACTGAAGCTTTCTTT. This translates into CASSGGDTEAFF.

V is TRBV14 and J is TRBJ2-7; tentative D call: TRBD1 (5 bases). The germline CDR1 and CDR2 sequences are SGHDN and FVKESK. With 1 base removed from V and 2 bases from J, the gap between germline ends came to 9 bases. This CDR3 has 14 residues. The CDR3 DNA follows: TGTGCCAGCAGCCAAGTCGCACAGGCCTACGAGCAGTACTTC. Translation: CASSQVAQAYEQYF.

In regard to this clone: In the same sample, other DNA sequences code for this CDR3. The chain employs TRBV9 and TRBJ1-5; TRBD1 matches 7 bases. The CDR3 is made up of 14 amino acids. Unmatched junction bases numbered 3, after V lost 2 bases and J lost 4 bases. Germline CDR1 and CDR2: SGDLS and YYNGEE. CDR3 nucleotide sequence: TGTGCCAGCAGCGTGGGGACAGTTAATCAGCCCCAGCATTTT. As protein: CASSVGTVNQPQHF.

The V and J genes are TRBV11-2 and TRBJ1-2, with TRBD1 matching over 9 bases. The CDR3 loop spans 17 amino acids. Trimming took 2 bases from V and 5 from J; bases not matched to a gene: 12. Germline loops: CDR1 SGHAT, CDR2 FQNNGV. The CDR3 loop reads CASSLPGQGLLGYGYTF. The CDR3 coding sequence is TGTGCCAGCAGCTTACCGGGACAGGGTTTACTGGGGTATGGCTACACCTTC.